This entry concerns a single T cell receptor (beta chain). Under the authors' procedure: Amplification of reference gene primers provided the estimated nucleated cell counts. Here immunoSEQ multiplex PCR was the method, and the copy in TCRdb shows in-frame clones only, minus some. The D gene and trimming were derived from the DNA, and the V and J assignments and clone size from that table. Of about 100,000 clones listed, around 86% are singletons. V lost 0 bases and J lost 8, with 10 bases in between. Looked up from germline, CDR1 is MNHNY and CDR2 is SVGAGI (reference sequence). The CDR3 totals 14 residues. These data come from a study of blood T cell repertoires in COVID-19. Overall study: Samples came from the United States, Italy and Spain, spanning acute and convalescent COVID-19. Sources were T cells, B-cell-depleted T cells, or PBMCs; the material itself was cDNA or gDNA.

The sample taken for sequencing was peripheral blood. This sequence joins TRBV6-6 and TRBJ1-4; D is possibly TRBD1 (5 bases). The sequence came from a man in his fifties or sixties with acute or convalescent COVID-19. CDR3 protein: CASSYSQGGEKLFF. DNA of the CDR3: TGTGCCAGCAGTTACTCCCAGGGTGGCGAAAAACTGTTTTTT.